The 2 T cell receptor beta chains given below trace back to one sample, sequenced in a study of tumor-infiltrating lymphocytes in localized non-small cell lung cancer. Libraries were prepared by immunoSEQ multiplex PCR; TCRdb keeps only in-frame clonotypes and omits some of them. The sample holds tens of thousands of clones, 73% seen once. Sequencing was performed on lung tumor tissue. Receptor source: a human donor with non-small cell lung cancer.

J is TRBJ2-2 and V is TRBV7-9; D remains unclear. The CDR3 covers 16 residues. Trimming stripped 7 bases from V and 3 bases from J, with 18 bases between. Germline CDR1 is SEHNR and CDR2 is FQNEAQ (reference sequence). The CDR3 reads CASNLKDGIYTGELFF. CDR3 bases: TGTGCCAGCAACCTGAAGGACGGAATTTACACCGGGGAGCTGTTTTTT.

V and J are TRBV29-1 and TRBJ2-5; weak D call: TRBD2 (5 bases). Trimming removed 4 bases at V and 4 bases at J, with 16 bases between. CDR3 length: 14 amino acids. Germline values: CDR1 SQVTM, CDR2 ANQGSEA. This CDR3 is CSVGFERERETQYF. The DNA of the CDR3 is TGCAGCGTTGGATTTGAGAGGGAGCGAGAGACCCAGTACTTC. Together with reference TRBV29-1 and TRBJ2-5, the CDR3 gives the full variable domain: SAVISQKPSRDICQRGTSLTIQCQVDSQVTMMFWYRQQPGQSLTLIATANQGSEATYESGFVIDKFPISRPNLTFSTLTVSNMSPEDSSIYLCSVGFERERETQYFGPGTRLLVL.